Listed below are T cell receptor beta chains from one sample, sequenced in a study of cytomegalovirus exposure and HLA in healthy donors. Clones were read by immunoSEQ multiplex PCR, and TCRdb kept only the in-frame ones, dropping some. Of about 220,000 clones listed, roughly 88% are singletons. The sequenced sample consisted of PBMCs. The receptors were gathered from a young woman in good health and CMV-seropositive. CDR3s include the opening cysteine and the closing phenylalanine or tryptophan. D genes are given only for firm matches. Not every row has a clone size; where given, it reads once, few, many or a size class.

TRBJ2-7 TRBV29-1 TRBD1 . CSVGTDYPYEQYF TGCAGCGTGGGGACAGACTATCCCTACGAGCAGTACTTC
TRBJ2-7 TRBV7-6 . . CASSSDRNSYEQYF TGTGCCAGCAGCTCCGACAGGAACTCCTACGAGCAGTACTTC
TRBJ2-2 TRBV27 . once CASSLSRQGRSSTGELFF TGTGCCAGCAGTTTGTCTCGGCAGGGAAGAAGTTCCACCGGGGAGCTGTTTTTT
TRBJ2-7 TRBV27 . . CASSFRGPRRYEQYF TGTGCCAGCAGTTTCAGAGGACCGAGGAGGTACGAGCAGTACTTC
TRBJ2-2 TRBV11-2 . . CASSAGTTANTGELFF TGTGCCAGCAGCGCCGGGACGACCGCGAACACCGGGGAGCTGTTTTTT
TRBJ1-2 TRBV28 . . CASSLGGVDGYGYTF TGTGCCAGCAGTTTAGGAGGGGTGGACGGCTATGGCTACACCTTC
TRBJ2-7 TRBV11-2 TRBD2 . CASSLGGRSSYEQYF TGTGCCAGCAGCTTAGGCGGGAGATCCTCCTACGAGCAGTACTTC
TRBJ2-2 TRBV4-1 TRBD1 . CATEQGQGHTGELFF TGCGCCACGGAACAGGGACAGGGACACACCGGGGAGCTGTTTTTT
TRBJ2-1 TRBV11-3 TRBD2 . CASSSLGSGDYNEQFF TGTGCCAGCAGCTCCCTGGGTAGCGGGGACTACAATGAGCAGTTCTTC
TRBJ1-2 TRBV12-5 . . CASGLDTASLGYTF TGTGCTAGTGGTTTGGACACAGCCTCCCTTGGCTACACCTTC
TRBJ2-1 TRBV15 TRBD1 . CATSRHGQGAREQFF TGTGCCACCAGCAGACACGGACAGGGGGCTAGGGAGCAGTTCTTC
TRBJ1-2 TRBV4-1 TRBD1 few CASSATGQGGYGYTF TGCGCCAGCAGCGCAACGGGACAGGGGGGATATGGCTACACCTTC
TRBJ2-1 TRBV30 TRBD2 . CAWTSGNTEQFF TGTGCCTGGACTAGCGGGAATACTGAGCAGTTCTTC
TRBJ1-4 TRBV2 . . CASSENEKLFF TGTGCCAGCAGTGAAAATGAAAAACTGTTTTTT
TRBJ1-1 TRBV6-5 . . CASSFRQNTEAFF TGTGCCAGCAGTTTCAGACAGAACACTGAAGCTTTCTTT
TRBJ2-1 TRBV6-1 . once CASSSHNEQFF TGTGCCAGCAGCAGCCACAATGAGCAGTTCTTC
TRBJ1-4 TRBV11-1 . . CASSAANMGKLFF TGTGCCAGCAGCGCCGCCAATATGGGAAAACTGTTTTTT
TRBJ1-2 TRBV10-3 . . CAISTSGDYGYTF TGTGCCATCAGTACCTCAGGGGACTATGGCTACACCTTC
TRBJ1-2 TRBV13 . few CASSLEGRDNYGYTF TGTGCCAGCAGCTTAGAAGGCAGGGATAACTATGGCTACACCTTC
TRBJ1-2 TRBV6-5 . . CASLTEHGYTF TGTGCCAGCTTAACCGAACATGGCTACACCTTC
TRBJ1-2 TRBV18 . few CASSPPGSDYGYTF TGTGCCAGCTCACCACCGGGGTCAGACTATGGCTACACCTTC
TRBJ2-7 TRBV7-6 TRBD2 . CASSLGGRALYEQYF TGTGCCAGCAGCTTAGGCGGGAGGGCCCTCTACGAGCAGTACTTC
TRBJ1-2 TRBV6-5 . once CASTSGEAGYTF TGTGCCAGCACATCAGGGGAGGCTGGCTACACCTTC
TRBJ1-5 TRBV10-3 . . CAISEGAQPQHF TGTGCCATCAGTGAGGGAGCGCAGCCCCAGCATTTT
TRBJ1-1 TRBV30 TRBD1 once CAWSGTGRNTEAFF TGTGCCTGGAGTGGGACAGGAAGAAACACTGAAGCTTTCTTT
TRBJ2-6 TRBV27 . . CASSRTVFSGANVLTF TGTGCCAGCAGTCGGACAGTCTTCTCTGGGGCCAACGTCCTGACTTTC
TRBJ1-2 TRBV7-2 . . CASSLLDYGYTF TGTGCCAGCAGCTTATTGGACTATGGCTACACCTTC
TRBJ1-2 TRBV29-1 . few CSVEGYVNYGYTF TGCAGCGTTGAAGGATATGTGAACTATGGCTACACCTTC
TRBJ1-2 TRBV7-3 . . CASSAEPGDYGYTF TGTGCCAGCAGCGCCGAGCCGGGAGACTATGGCTACACCTTC
TRBJ2-7 TRBV27 . . CASTPRAGMDHEQYF TGTGCCAGCACCCCGCGGGCGGGAATGGACCACGAGCAGTACTTC
TRBJ2-7 TRBV30 . . CAWSASDSYEQYF TGTGCCTGGAGTGCTTCAGACTCCTACGAGCAGTACTTC
TRBJ2-1 TRBV5-1 TRBD2 few CASSGTSGDFNEQFF TGCGCCAGCAGCGGGACTAGCGGGGACTTCAATGAGCAGTTCTTC
TRBJ2-7 TRBV10-3 . few CAISESTVDEQYF TGTGCCATCAGTGAGTCGACAGTGGACGAGCAGTACTTC
TRBJ2-7 TRBV6-6 TRBD1 . CASSRTGGGHEQYF TGTGCCAGCAGTCGGACAGGGGGCGGCCACGAGCAGTACTTC
TRBJ2-2 TRBV5-1 . . CASKWDTDTGELFF TGCGCCAGCAAGTGGGACACCGACACCGGGGAGCTGTTTTTT